This T cell receptor beta chain appears in the sequencing data of a study of blood T cell repertoires in COVID-19. Study summary: COVID-19 samples from acute and convalescent phases originated in the United States, Italy and Spain. Sources were T cells, B-cell-depleted T cells, or PBMCs; the material itself was cDNA or gDNA.

CDR3 length: 14 residues. V lost 0 bases and J 0 bases, leaving 6 bases between the germline ends. Germline loops: CDR1 MDHEN, CDR2 SYDVKM. Authors' data handling: Amplification with reference gene primers provided the estimates of nucleated cell counts. Data came from immunoSEQ multiplex PCR; TCRdb stores just in-frame clones and leaves some out. D and trimming were read from the DNA, whereas the V and J calls and clone size are those reported in that table. The table records a few hundred thousand clones, 65% to 90% of them present only once. This clone was observed at least ten times. The rearrangement links TRBV28 to TRBJ2-7; perhaps TRBD1 as D (6 bases). The receptor was isolated from a human donor in a cohort sampled during active COVID-19. The specimen sequenced was peripheral blood. The CDR3 reads CASSLWGHSYEQYF. The DNA for the CDR3 is TGTGCCAGCAGTTTATGGGGACACTCCTACGAGCAGTACTTC.